The 18 T cell receptor beta chains in this list originate from one sample, sequenced in a study of cytotoxic CD8 clonotypes in ibrutinib-treated CLL (dated by TCRdb to the early 2020s). The time point label for this specimen denotes: about 11 months on ibrutinib. The library was generated by the immunoSEQ multiplex PCR assay. What TCRdb holds here is the immuneACCESS table cut down to in-frame rearrangements. Part of the clones is not present; checked against another copy, under half of the missing clones reflect an unresolved V gene, and the others are unexplained. A total of approximately 150,000 clones appear in this sample, approximately 75% of them only once. Clones ranked in the top ten supply about 27% of the sample. The material was PBMCs, obtained after 12 months of ibrutinib treatment. These receptors were taken from a human donor with chronic lymphocytic leukemia.

V gene TRBV5-1 combines with J gene TRBJ2-5; D is uncertain. Trimming pared 3 bases from V and 1 base from J, leaving 4 bases between. There are 12 residues in the CDR3. CDR1 is SGHRS, CDR2 YFSETQ, per germline. CDR3: CASSSGQETQYF. DNA of the CDR3: TGCGCCAGCAGCTCAGGCCAAGAGACCCAGTACTTC.

This chain links TRBV18 with TRBJ2-7, with D hard to call. Germline V gives CDR1 KGHSH, CDR2 LQKENI. The CDR3 contains 15 residues. Trimming took 1 base from V and 3 from J, leaving 13 bases between them. CDR3 in amino acids: CASSPLHFSVYEQYF. CDR3 DNA: TGTGCCAGCTCACCACTCCACTTTTCGGTCTACGAGCAGTACTTC.

The count of this clone is one. V gene TRBV4-1 combines with J gene TRBJ2-2; D possibly uses TRBD1 or TRBD2 (5 bases each). The germline V and J ends were trimmed by 2 bases and 0 bases, with 25 bases remaining between them. Per germline, CDR1 MGHRA and CDR2 YSYEKL. There are 21 residues in the CDR3. This CDR3 is CASSQRPQGTGTLSNTGELFF. CDR3 nucleotides: TGCGCCAGCAGCCAAAGACCCCAAGGAACCGGGACCCTCTCGAACACCGGGGAGCTGTTTTTT.

This chain uses TRBV19 with TRBJ2-5; D remains ambiguous. Trimming cost V 7 bases and J 7 bases, with 16 bases left between them. Germline lookup yields CDR1 LNHDA and CDR2 SQIVND (reference sequence). CDR3 length: 13 residues. The CDR3 here is CASKDGPGRTQYF. In DNA, the CDR3 is TGTGCCAGTAAGGACGGTCCCGGACGGACCCAGTACTTC.

This clone was observed a handful of times. The rearrangement uses TRBV7-9 and TRBJ2-7; the match to TRBD1 covers 9 bases. J gave up 6 bases and V 4 bases, and 10 bases lay outside the gene matches. Germline CDR1 is SEHNR and CDR2 is FQNEAQ (reference sequence). The CDR3 runs to 15 residues. The CDR3: CASSWTGQGFLEQYF. In nucleotides, the CDR3 is TGTGCCAGCAGCTGGACGGGACAGGGTTTCCTCGAGCAGTACTTC.

This clone was detected only once. This sequence joins TRBV28 and TRBJ2-7; 8 bases fit TRBD1. Germline lookup yields CDR1 MDHEN and CDR2 SYDVKM. After removal of 6 bases from V and 10 bases from J, the junction contained 11 bases not matched to a gene. The length of the CDR3 is 13 residues. In DNA, the CDR3 is TGTGCCAGCAGCGTCGGGGACAGGCCAGCCCAGTACTTC. It is translated as CASSVGDRPAQYF.

The J gene is TRBJ1-6, the V gene TRBV19; D is perhaps TRBD1 (6 bases). CDR1 and CDR2 from the germline V gene are LNHDA and SQIVND (reference sequence). The CDR3 is made up of 14 amino acids. The V end lost 7 bases, the J end lost 7 bases, and 14 bases lay between the germline ends. DNA of the CDR3: TGTGCCAGTAACGATCCGGGACAAAATTCACCCCTCCACTTT. Translated, it gives CASNDPGQNSPLHF.

V usage is TRBV4-1 and J usage is TRBJ2-5; D ambiguous. With 1 base removed from V and 3 bases from J, the gap between germline ends came to 9 bases. The CDR3 totals 14 residues. Germline V gives CDR1 MGHRA, CDR2 YSYEKL. This CDR3 is CASSQVVSKETQYF. As DNA, the CDR3 is TGCGCCAGCAGCCAAGTCGTGTCAAAAGAGACCCAGTACTTC.

CDR3 in amino acids: CASSYDRDTEAFF. In DNA, the CDR3 is TGTGCCAGCAGTTACGACAGGGACACTGAAGCTTTCTTT. This sequence joins TRBV6-5 and TRBJ1-1, with TRBD1 identical over 7 bases. CDR1 MNHEY and CDR2 SVGAGI come from the germline V gene. This CDR3 has 13 residues. J lost 3 bases, V lost 2 bases, and 0 bases had no gene match.

This clone has only a few counts. J is TRBJ2-1 and V is TRBV7-3, with D tentatively TRBD2 (6 bases). V gave up 5 bases and J gave up 8 bases, with 16 bases separating them. Germline lookup yields CDR1 SGHTA and CDR2 FQGTGA. This CDR3 is 14 amino acids long. The CDR3 nucleotides read TGTGCCAGCAGCCATACTCTCCCGGGGGATGAGCAGTTCTTC. Residues: CASSHTLPGDEQFF.

The rearrangement uses TRBV5-1 and TRBJ1-6; D unclear. This CDR3 spans 14 amino acids. Deletions cut 0 bases from V and 8 bases from J, with 9 bases between. From germline, CDR1 is SGHRS and CDR2 YFSETQ. The CDR3 region has the DNA TGCGCCAGCAGCTTGGGCTATCATGATTCACCCCTCCACTTT. Protein product: CASSLGYHDSPLHF.

In this sample, this clone turned up once. For the CDR3, the DNA is TGTGCCAGCAGCTCAACAGGGGTGGTCCACGAGCAGTACTTC. Residues: CASSSTGVVHEQYF. J is TRBJ2-7 and V is TRBV5-6; 7 bases map to TRBD1. V trimming: 3 bases; J trimming: 5 bases; junction bases outside the gene matches: 8. The germline gives CDR1 SGHDT, CDR2 YYEEEE. The CDR3 contains 14 residues.

The chain is built from TRBV30 and TRBJ1-1; D remains ambiguous. Per germline, CDR1 GTSNPN and CDR2 SVGIG (reference sequence). This CDR3 has 15 amino acids. V was trimmed by 2 bases and J by 1 base, leaving 14 bases between them. The CDR3 nucleotides are TGTGCCTGGAGTAAACCGGTACATAAGAACACTGAAGCTTTCTTT. It translates to CAWSKPVHKNTEAFF.

This rearrangement joins TRBV7-9 to TRBJ2-2; TRBD1 is a possible D gene (5 bases). Germline V lookup: CDR1 SEHNR, CDR2 FQNEAQ (reference sequence). This CDR3 spans 14 amino acids. Deletions cut 7 bases from V and 1 base from J, with 10 bases between. CDR3 nucleotides: TGTGCCAGCAAGCTCCAGGGGAACACCGGGGAGCTGTTTTTT. Translated: CASKLQGNTGELFF.

The V gene is TRBV27, the J gene TRBJ2-7; the D gene is possibly TRBD1 (5 bases). The germline V gene has CDR1 MNHEY and CDR2 SMNVEV (reference sequence). The CDR3 length is 14 residues. V was pared by 2 bases and J by 0 bases, with 8 bases between. The CDR3, as DNA: TGTGCCAGCAGTTTAACAGGTCACTCCTACGAGCAGTACTTC. This sequence encodes CASSLTGHSYEQYF.

This clone was counted between two and nine times. V usage is TRBV10-3 and J usage is TRBJ2-3; 8 bases match TRBD2. Trimming removed 6 bases from V and 3 bases from J; junction bases left unmatched: 11. This CDR3 contains 16 residues. Germline loops: CDR1 ENHRY, CDR2 SYGVKD. The CDR3 nucleotides read TGTGCCATCAGGCCGGGGGGGGCCTTTGAAACAGATACGCAGTATTTT. Translated, it gives CAIRPGGAFETDTQYF.

The chain carries TRBV11-3 and TRBJ2-7; no firm D call. The length of the CDR3 is 14 residues. Trimming shortened V by 1 base and J by 3 bases, and 10 bases separated the two germline ends. Germline V lookup: CDR1 SGHNT, CDR2 YENEEA. CDR3 coding DNA: TGTGCCAGCAGCTTAGTAGAGGCCATCTACGAGCAGTACTTC. Translation: CASSLVEAIYEQYF.

This chain joins TRBV6-5 and TRBJ1-2; D is uncertain. V was pared by 6 bases and J by 0 bases, with 5 bases between. Germline V gives CDR1 MNHEY, CDR2 SVGAGI. This CDR3 contains 12 residues. This CDR3 is CASRRTNYGYTF. CDR3 sequence (DNA): TGTGCCAGCAGGAGGACTAACTATGGCTACACCTTC.